This T cell receptor beta chain was found in a study of blood T cells in healthy people across ages. Study-wide results and caveats: Estimates based on one million T cells were treated as lower bounds.

Trimming took 6 bases from V and 0 from J, leaving 27 bases between them. Per the germline V gene, CDR1 is MNHNS and CDR2 is SASEGT. This CDR3 has 20 amino acids. This clonotype was counted at least ten times. Its antigen is undetermined. For the second PCR, which ran for about 7 to 11 cycles, a sample-barcoded 5' primer and a J-beta primer mix were used. TCRdb re-called the 5' RACE reads through MiXCR, storing one row per CDR3 protein. The data contain about 700,000 distinct CDR3 sequences, 32% of them singletons. The chain couples TRBV6-1 to TRBJ1-5, with D perhaps TRBD1 (6 bases). The sequencing input was blood. The TCR originated in a woman of 80 years or more in good health. CDR3 region: CASSASVGGSRSTSNQPQHF. CDR3 sequence (DNA): TGTGCCAGCAGCGCATCCGTAGGGGGTTCCAGGTCCACTAGCAATCAGCCCCAGCATTTT.